Each of the 3 T cell receptor beta chains below was sequenced from the same sample in a study of identical twins. MiXCR, applied by TCRdb to the 5' RACE reads, yields one record per CDR3 protein. The sample lists over 600,000 distinct CDR3 sequences, approximately 21% seen once, with 4.3% in the top ten. The sample was also linked to a second study, of T cells expressing NK-cell markers.

The sequenced sample was PBMCs. The receptors stem from a woman aged 18-35 years in good health.

V gene TRBV7-8 combines with J gene TRBJ2-1; TRBD2 aligns across 10 bases. CDR1 is SGHVS, CDR2 FQNEAQ, per germline. The V gene end was trimmed by 5 bases and the J gene end by 7 bases; junction bases not matched to a gene: 8. The CDR3 is 15 residues long. This chain's CDR3 is CASSPKRGGRNEQFF. Written as DNA, the CDR3 is TGTGCCAGCAGCCCCAAGCGGGGGGGCCGAAATGAGCAGTTCTTC.

Many counts were recorded for this clonotype. V usage is TRBV6-5 and J usage is TRBJ1-6; no clear D gene. The CDR3 has 13 amino acids. Per germline, CDR1 MNHEY and CDR2 SVGAGI. V was shortened by 2 bases and J by 7 bases, with 6 bases between the two germline ends. The CDR3 here is CASSYTLNSPLHF. CDR3 bases: TGTGCCAGCAGTTACACACTGAATTCACCCCTCCACTTT.

This chain uses TRBV29-1 with TRBJ2-5; D is perhaps TRBD2 (5 bases). The V and J ends lost 0 bases and 5 bases respectively, with 10 bases between them. The CDR3 runs 13 residues. Germline CDR1 reads SQVTM; CDR2 reads ANQGSEA. CDR3 sequence (DNA): TGCAGCGTTGAAGAGCCGGGGAAGGAGACCCAGTACTTC. It specifies CSVEEPGKETQYF.